What follows are 24 T cell receptor beta chains derived from one specimen sequenced in a study of shared clonotypes between healthy human individuals. Sequencing used immunoSEQ multiplex PCR; TCRdb keeps in-frame clones, though not all of them. Among about 1.1 million clones listed, about 72% were seen once. Material: memory CD4+ T cells from PBMCs. Subset reported: CD45RA-negative fraction. The receptors were gathered from a man younger than 35 in good health. Some clones in this sample may be carry-over from other donors' samples.

In its sample, this clone was seen a few times. The rearrangement joins TRBV2 to TRBJ1-5; 10 bases fit TRBD1. Germline loops: CDR1 SNHLY, CDR2 FYNNEI. The V segment lost 5 bases and the J segment 3 bases; nucleotides outside the gene matches: 4. This CDR3 is built from 15 residues. CDR3 amino acids: CASSMGQGFNQPQHF. The CDR3 bases are TGTGCCAGCAGTATGGGACAGGGGTTCAATCAGCCCCAGCATTTT.

This clone occurred many times. The CDR3 here is CASSIRAGELFF. The CDR3 nucleotides read TGTGCCAGTAGTATACGGGCCGGGGAGCTGTTTTTT. This chain links TRBV19 with TRBJ2-2, with no clear D. The V end was cut by 2 bases, the J end by 6 bases, with 4 bases between. Germline loops: CDR1 LNHDA, CDR2 SQIVND (reference sequence). This CDR3 comprises 12 residues.

The J gene is TRBJ2-2, the V gene TRBV7-3, with 10 bases that match TRBD2. The CDR3 spans 15 residues. V was clipped by 5 bases and J by 6 bases; unmatched bases: 6. Germline values: CDR1 SGHTA, CDR2 FQGTGA. CDR3 sequence: CASSTLAGVSGELFF. The CDR3 nucleotides are TGTGCCAGCAGCACTCTAGCGGGAGTCTCCGGGGAGCTGTTTTTT.

There are a few counts of this clone. The chain recombines TRBV7-9 with TRBJ1-2; D is perhaps TRBD1 (5 bases). V lost 4 bases to trimming and J lost 8 bases, with 26 bases between them. The length of the CDR3 is 17 residues. Germline V gene data show CDR1 as SEHNR and CDR2 as FQNEAQ (reference sequence). The CDR3 coding sequence is TGTGCCAGCAGCTCGTACCGGGACCGGTCTCTTGTCGGGGGCTACACCTTC. Translation: CASSSYRDRSLVGGYTF.

A remark on this clone: Other nucleotide sequences in the sample specify the same CDR3. The rearrangement uses TRBV2 and TRBJ2-7; no firm D call. Germline CDR1 reads SNHLY; CDR2 reads FYNNEI. The CDR3 is made up of 10 amino acids. V lost 8 bases, J lost 2 bases, and 4 bases lay in between. CDR3: CASRAYEQYF. The CDR3 DNA reads TGTGCCAGCCGCGCCTACGAGCAGTACTTC.

The chain combines TRBV6-1 with TRBJ2-3; D is uncertain. Germline V CDR1 and CDR2: MNHNS, SASEGT. With 1 base removed from V and 0 bases from J, the gap between germline ends came to 11 bases. This CDR3 is 16 amino acids long. The CDR3 protein is CASSEGSAGSTDTQYF. In nucleotides, the CDR3 is TGTGCCAGCAGTGAAGGTTCGGCAGGAAGCACAGATACGCAGTATTTT.

This chain joins TRBV28 and TRBJ1-3; D gene ambiguous. Trimming removed 5 bases at V and 0 bases at J, with 11 bases between. Germline V lookup: CDR1 MDHEN, CDR2 SYDVKM. The CDR3 runs to 15 residues. The CDR3 loop is CASSDTSGSGNTIYF. The CDR3 nucleotides are TGTGCCAGCAGTGACACCTCGGGCTCTGGAAACACCATATATTTT.

This clone came up a few times. This chain joins TRBV30 and TRBJ1-6; the D is unclear. V was shortened by 6 bases and J by 4 bases, with 10 bases between the two germline ends. This CDR3 comprises 13 residues. Germline V gene sequence: CDR1 GTSNPN, CDR2 SVGIG (reference sequence). CDR3 DNA sequence: TGTGCCTGCGCCGGGGAGTATAATTCACCCCTCCACTTT. It translates to CACAGEYNSPLHF.

This clone was found once. The chain recombines TRBV5-1 with TRBJ2-1, with TRBD2 matching over 7 bases. J was trimmed by 9 bases and V by 3 bases; bases with no gene match: 9. Per the germline V gene, CDR1 is SGHRS and CDR2 is YFSETQ. The CDR3 sequence is 14 residues long. In DNA form, the CDR3 reads TGCGCCAGCAGCTATGGTGGGCCGGGAGGTGAGCAGTTCTTC. Translated: CASSYGGPGGEQFF.

This clone was counted only a few times. The V gene is TRBV7-2, the J gene TRBJ1-1; D not resolved. Germline CDR1 and CDR2: SGHTA and FQGNSA. Trimming stripped 4 bases from V and 0 bases from J, with 6 bases between. This CDR3 has 13 amino acids. The CDR3: CASSSGVNTEAFF. CDR3 DNA sequence: TGTGCCAGCAGCTCCGGAGTGAACACTGAAGCTTTCTTT.

The chain employs TRBV5-6 and TRBJ1-2, with 8 bases identical to TRBD1. The CDR3 is made up of 16 amino acids. V lost 1 base to trimming and J lost 4 bases; unmatched junction nucleotides: 9. Germline assignment: CDR1 SGHDT and CDR2 YYEEEE. This CDR3 is CASSLWATGARYGYTF. The CDR3 DNA reads as TGTGCCAGCAGCTTGTGGGCGACAGGGGCCCGCTATGGCTACACCTTC.

A word on this clone: A much larger clone sits a single nucleotide away, making a read error possible. The chain recombines TRBV28 with TRBJ1-1; D unresolved. The germline gives CDR1 MDHEN, CDR2 SYDVKM. The CDR3 sequence is 12 residues long. The CDR3: CSSSKKDTEAFF. In nucleotides, the CDR3 is TGTTCCAGCAGCAAAAAGGACACTGAAGCTTTCTTT.

The chain combines TRBV19 with TRBJ1-2; maybe TRBD1 (5 bases). Trimming took off 5 bases at V and 6 bases at J, with 16 bases between the two ends. This CDR3 has 14 amino acids. Germline CDR1 reads LNHDA; CDR2 reads SQIVND (reference sequence). CDR3 residues: CASSSRTRRDGYTF. Written as DNA, the CDR3 is TGTGCCAGTAGTTCCCGGACAAGGCGCGATGGCTACACCTTC.

The chain is built from TRBV30 and TRBJ2-7, with no clear D. This CDR3 region has 14 residues. The ends were cut back, 4 bases at V and 0 bases at J, with 13 bases in the middle. Germline CDR1 reads GTSNPN; CDR2 reads SVGIG (reference sequence). This CDR3 reads CAWKTRMASYEQYF. The CDR3 DNA reads as TGTGCCTGGAAAACCCGGATGGCCTCCTACGAGCAGTACTTC.

This rearrangement joins TRBV9 to TRBJ2-2, with D unclear. Germline loops: CDR1 SGDLS, CDR2 YYNGEE. Between the trimmed V and J ends, which lost 0 bases and 0 bases, there was a span of 9 bases. This CDR3 comprises 16 residues. CDR3 coding DNA: TGTGCCAGCAGCGTAGGAACGCGGACGAACACCGGGGAGCTGTTTTTT. Its protein is CASSVGTRTNTGELFF.

The genes are TRBV7-2 and TRBJ2-7, with 7 nucleotides matching TRBD2. After removal of 5 bases from V and 2 bases from J, the junction contained 12 bases not matched to a gene. Germline-derived CDR1 and CDR2 are SGHTA and FQGNSA. The CDR3 is 16 residues long. CDR3 coding DNA: TGTGCCAGCAGCCCCAGAGGCCGGGACTATACCTACGAGCAGTACTTC. This translates into CASSPRGRDYTYEQYF.

The V and J genes are TRBV9 and TRBJ2-5; the match to TRBD2 covers 7 bases. V trimming: 0 bases; J trimming: 1 base; junction bases outside the gene matches: 3. The CDR3 has 15 amino acids. The germline V gene encodes CDR1 SGDLS and CDR2 YYNGEE. This CDR3 is CASSVEGGTQETQYF. The DNA of the CDR3 is TGTGCCAGCAGCGTAGAGGGAGGGACCCAAGAGACCCAGTACTTC.

The J gene is TRBJ2-1, the V gene TRBV9; D uncertain. The germline V and J ends were trimmed by 1 base and 4 bases, with 15 bases remaining between them. Germline CDR1 SGDLS, CDR2 YYNGEE. The CDR3 runs 16 residues. The CDR3 protein is CASSVIRQVIYNEQFF. The CDR3, as DNA: TGTGCCAGCAGCGTAATAAGGCAGGTAATATACAATGAGCAGTTCTTC.

The chain couples TRBV6-5 to TRBJ2-7; D gene uncertain. V was trimmed by 0 bases and J by 2 bases, leaving 14 bases between them. Germline-derived CDR1 and CDR2 are MNHEY and SVGAGI. CDR3 length: 16 residues. DNA for the CDR3: TGTGCCAGCAGTTACTCTTTTGTGGCTGGGGCCTACGAGCAGTACTTC. The encoded protein is CASSYSFVAGAYEQYF.

This clone was counted once. The chain employs TRBV7-7 and TRBJ2-5, with D unresolved. The V gene's germline CDR1 is SSHAT and CDR2 FNYEAQ (reference sequence). V dropped 1 base and J dropped 5 bases, with 5 bases sitting between them. This CDR3 is 12 amino acids long. CDR3 sequence reads: CASSLDRETQYF. CDR3 DNA sequence: TGTGCCAGCAGCTTAGACCGGGAGACCCAGTACTTC.

This chain links TRBV30 with TRBJ1-5; D is ambiguous. The V gene's germline CDR1 is GTSNPN and CDR2 SVGIG (reference sequence). The CDR3 is 14 residues long. V was cut by 0 bases and J by 4 bases, with 10 bases left in between. The CDR3 DNA reads as TGTGCCTGGAGTGTAAGCCCTCGTAATCAGCCCCAGCATTTT. Amino acid sequence: CAWSVSPRNQPQHF.

About this clone: The sample has other DNA sequences that encode this CDR3 too. The chain recombines TRBV9 with TRBJ2-5; D possibly corresponds to TRBD1 (5 bases). The CDR3 length is 13 residues. With 0 bases removed from V and 5 bases from J, the gap between germline ends came to 8 bases. Germline CDR1 and CDR2: SGDLS and YYNGEE. The CDR3 loop reads CASSVARGETQYF. DNA for the CDR3: TGTGCCAGCAGCGTAGCAAGGGGTGAGACCCAGTACTTC. Supplemented by reference TRBV9 and TRBJ2-5, the full variable domain reads DSGVTQTPKHLITATGQRVTLRCSPRSGDLSVYWYQQSLDQGLQFLIQYYNGEERAKGNILERFSAQQFPDLHSELNLSSLELGDSALYFCASSVARGETQYFGPGTRLLVL.

The CDR3 spells CASSLPLGVGELFF. CDR3 in DNA: TGCGCCAGCAGCTTGCCACTTGGGGTCGGGGAGCTGTTTTTT. This chain joins TRBV5-1 and TRBJ2-2; unclear D gene. Per the germline V gene, CDR1 is SGHRS and CDR2 is YFSETQ. CDR3 length: 14 residues. Trimming left V 1 base short and J 7 bases short, with 11 bases between.

The chain links TRBV28 to TRBJ2-3; possible D gene TRBD2, 6 bases. Germline V gene data show CDR1 as MDHEN and CDR2 as SYDVKM. Trimming took off 5 bases at V and 2 bases at J, with 14 bases between the two ends. The CDR3 contains 15 residues. The CDR3 coding sequence is TGTGCCAGCAGTAAACCGGGACTTTACACAGATACGCAGTATTTT. Its protein product is CASSKPGLYTDTQYF.